The 19 T cell receptor beta chains below were found in one sample sequenced in a study of T cell clones after liver transplantation. Data came from immunoSEQ multiplex PCR; TCRdb stores just in-frame clones and leaves some out. The table has about 68,000 clones, 92% seen once; the top ten hold approximately 1%. Sequenced here: CD4+ T cells from blood, sampled roughly 25 months after liver transplant. The receptors were sampled from a human patient who received a liver transplant. Some T cells may have originated in the graft donor.

The J gene is TRBJ2-3, the V gene TRBV19; 9 bases are shared with TRBD1. The V segment lost 1 base and the J segment 4 bases; nucleotides outside the gene matches: 15. Germline V gene sequence: CDR1 LNHDA, CDR2 SQIVND (reference sequence). CDR3 length: 19 amino acids. As DNA, the CDR3 is TGTGCCAGTAGTATAGTAGGGGCTGGACAGGGGATTTTCGCAGATACGCAGTATTTT. Translated, it gives CASSIVGAGQGIFADTQYF.

The CDR3 sequence is CASSGVTSGRAAYNEQFF. CDR3 nucleotide sequence: TGTGCCAGCAGCGGAGTTACTAGCGGGAGGGCAGCCTACAATGAGCAGTTCTTC. The chain links TRBV7-3 to TRBJ2-1, with 13 bases fitting TRBD2. The ends lost 5 bases at V and 2 bases at J; junction bases unmatched: 9. The CDR3 contains 18 residues. Germline lookup yields CDR1 SGHTA and CDR2 FQGTGA.

This chain connects TRBV4-2 to TRBJ2-7, with TRBD1 as a possible D gene (6 bases). V lost 1 base, J lost 2 bases, and 12 bases lay in between. CDR3 length: 15 residues. Germline V gives CDR1 LGHNA, CDR2 YNFKEQ. The CDR3 DNA reads as TGTGCCAGCAGCCAAGGGGGGCTAGCCCCCTACGAGCAGTACTTC. Translation gives CASSQGGLAPYEQYF.

Only one count was recorded for this clone. The chain joins TRBV6-5 to TRBJ2-7; no reliable D call. The germline V and J ends were trimmed by 1 base and 0 bases, with 10 bases remaining between them. Germline lookup yields CDR1 MNHEY and CDR2 SVGAGI. The CDR3 totals 15 residues. The CDR3 here is CASSYWVAPSYEQYF. The CDR3 bases are TGTGCCAGCAGTTACTGGGTAGCTCCCTCCTACGAGCAGTACTTC.

V usage is TRBV19 and J usage is TRBJ1-1; 9 bases fit TRBD1. The trim removed 5 bases at V and 3 bases at J, leaving 10 bases unmatched. The length of the CDR3 is 16 residues. Germline values: CDR1 LNHDA, CDR2 SQIVND (reference sequence). The CDR3 sequence is CASSGTGSRGHTEAFF. CDR3 in DNA: TGTGCCAGTAGTGGGACAGGGTCGAGGGGGCACACTGAAGCTTTCTTT.

The chain employs TRBV6-1 and TRBJ2-7; TRBD1 is a possible D gene (5 bases). From germline, CDR1 is MNHNS and CDR2 SASEGT. Trimming left V 3 bases short and J 3 bases short, with 12 bases between. The CDR3 has 14 amino acids. CDR3 DNA: TGTGCCAGCAGTGAGGGTGGGGCAGTCTACGAGCAGTACTTC. As protein: CASSEGGAVYEQYF.

The chain joins TRBV5-4 to TRBJ2-7; 7 bases line up with TRBD1. J lost 3 bases, V lost 0 bases, and 6 bases had no gene match. This CDR3 has 15 residues. CDR1 and CDR2 (germline): SGHNT, YYREEE (reference sequence). The CDR3 coding sequence is TGTGCCAGCAGCTTGGAGCCAGGGGGTGACTACGAGCAGTACTTC. Translation: CASSLEPGGDYEQYF.

The V gene is TRBV18, the J gene TRBJ1-2; no firm D call. V was cut by 3 bases and J by 7 bases, with 15 bases left in between. This CDR3 has 14 amino acids. Germline V gives CDR1 KGHSH, CDR2 LQKENI. The CDR3 reads CASSPVTEESGYTF. As DNA, the CDR3 is TGTGCCAGCTCACCGGTAACAGAGGAGAGTGGCTACACCTTC.

The rearrangement joins TRBV28 to TRBJ2-7; D call uncertain. The CDR3 covers 12 residues. V was cut by 5 bases and J by 5 bases, with 10 bases left in between. Germline loops: CDR1 MDHEN, CDR2 SYDVKM. The CDR3 nucleotides read TGTGCCAGCAGTAGTATCCGGGACGAGCAGTACTTC. It specifies CASSSIRDEQYF.

This rearrangement joins TRBV11-2 to TRBJ2-7; 11 bases are a match to TRBD2. Per germline, CDR1 SGHAT and CDR2 FQNNGV. The CDR3 has 17 amino acids. V shed 8 bases, J shed 0 bases, and the junction held 12 bases outside the gene matches. The CDR3 DNA is TGTGCCAGCCTCGGGACTAGCGGACGCCCGAGCTCCTACGAGCAGTACTTC. Translated: CASLGTSGRPSSYEQYF.

The chain carries TRBV19 and TRBJ1-5; 9 bases fit TRBD1. The CDR3 covers 15 residues. Germline values: CDR1 LNHDA, CDR2 SQIVND (reference sequence). V lost 1 base to trimming and J lost 6 bases; unmatched junction nucleotides: 4. DNA of the CDR3: TGTGCCAGTAGTATAGGGACAGGGGAACGTCAGCCCCAGCATTTT. This codes for CASSIGTGERQPQHF.

V is TRBV13 and J is TRBJ2-1, with 10 bases that match TRBD1. Germline assignment: CDR1 PRHDT and CDR2 FYEKMQ (reference sequence). Germline trimming cut 0 bases from V and 7 bases from J; bases unmatched to any gene: 6. The CDR3 is 16 amino acids. CDR3 loop: CASSLGWDRGENEQFF. CDR3 sequence (DNA): TGTGCCAGCAGCTTAGGATGGGACAGGGGCGAGAATGAGCAGTTCTTC.

The rearrangement uses TRBV28 and TRBJ2-5; D uncertain. Germline loops: CDR1 MDHEN, CDR2 SYDVKM. This CDR3 has 15 amino acids. V gave up 4 bases and J gave up 4 bases, with 16 bases separating them. CDR3 in amino acids: CASSWGDATGETQYF. The CDR3 DNA follows: TGTGCCAGCAGTTGGGGTGATGCGACGGGAGAGACCCAGTACTTC.

The chain combines TRBV10-3 with TRBJ1-5; weak D call: TRBD1 (5 bases). V was clipped by 11 bases and J by 8 bases, with 19 bases between them. The CDR3 runs to 13 residues. Germline-derived CDR1 and CDR2 are ENHRY and SYGVKD. CDR3 in amino acids: CAVARDQNEPQHF. CDR3 sequence (DNA): TGTGCCGTCGCCCGGGACCAAAATGAGCCCCAGCATTTT.

The CDR3 spells CASSTGLAGGETQYF. CDR3 DNA sequence: TGCGCCAGCAGTACAGGACTAGCGGGCGGTGAGACCCAGTACTTC. The chain employs TRBV10-2 and TRBJ2-5; 11 bases are a match to TRBD2. Trimming took 5 bases from V and 5 from J; bases not matched to a gene: 7. CDR3 length equals 15 residues. Germline loops: CDR1 WSHSY, CDR2 SAAADI.

The J gene is TRBJ2-3, the V gene TRBV6-6; no clear D. V lost 5 bases to trimming and J lost 2 bases, with 11 bases between them. CDR1 is MNHNY, CDR2 SVGAGI, per germline (reference sequence). The CDR3 spans 14 residues. The CDR3 here is CASSPRPYTDTQYF. CDR3 nucleotide sequence: TGTGCCAGCAGTCCGCGCCCATACACAGATACGCAGTATTTT.

This chain joins TRBV27 and TRBJ1-1, with 9 positions matching TRBD1. V lost 5 bases and J lost 6; bases outside the gene matches: 10. This CDR3 region has 15 residues. Germline values: CDR1 MNHEY, CDR2 SMNVEV (reference sequence). CDR3 region: CASSPILQGAAEAFF. The CDR3 DNA follows: TGTGCCAGCAGTCCAATTCTACAGGGGGCGGCTGAAGCTTTCTTT.

The V gene is TRBV5-4, the J gene TRBJ2-5, with 13 bases aligning to TRBD2. The V gene's germline CDR1 is SGHNT and CDR2 YYREEE (reference sequence). The CDR3 extends over 16 amino acids. The ends lost 4 bases at V and 5 bases at J; junction bases unmatched: 8. CDR3 sequence (DNA): TGTGCCAGCAGCCCAGGACTAGCGGGAGACGGTGAGACCCAGTACTTC. Translated, it gives CASSPGLAGDGETQYF.

The V gene is TRBV11-2, the J gene TRBJ1-3, with D possibly TRBD1 on 6 matching bases. V was clipped by 4 bases and J by 2 bases, with 15 bases between them. This CDR3 is built from 16 residues. Germline assignment: CDR1 SGHAT and CDR2 FQNNGV. DNA of the CDR3: TGTGCCAGCAGCTCATCGGACAGTAGGGCTGGAAACACCATATATTTT. It yields the protein CASSSSDSRAGNTIYF.